This passage covers 10 T cell receptor beta chains from one sample sequenced in a study of vaccination effects on CD4 cells after COVID-19. Pools of viral peptides were used by the ViraFEST assay to expand antigen-specific CD4+ T cells ahead of sequencing. Culture lasted about ten days before CD4+ T cell isolation. This person caught SARS-CoV-2 sometime from March to December 2020, and PCR testing confirmed the infection. Repertoires were generated with immunoSEQ multiplex PCR, while TCRdb's copy carries only in-frame clones and drops some. Here the sample spans under 55,000 clones, approximately 81% being singletons. The antigens of these receptors remain unknown. This specimen was CD4+ T cells from PBMCs cultured with a peptide pool, taken before COVID-19 vaccination. The receptors shown here come from a human donor who had a prior SARS-CoV-2 infection.

This clone was observed once. V usage is TRBV20-1 and J usage is TRBJ1-1; TRBD1 agrees at 7 bases. V gave up 7 bases and J gave up 7 bases; unmatched junction bases: 6. The CDR3 contains 11 residues. Germline loops: CDR1 DFQATT, CDR2 SNEGSKA (reference sequence). CDR3 in DNA: TGCAGTGTCCGTCGGGACAGTGAAGCTTTCTTT. This encodes CSVRRDSEAFF.

This chain links TRBV30 with TRBJ1-1, with D maybe TRBD1 (6 bases). Germline V gene lookup returns CDR1 GTSNPN and CDR2 SVGIG (reference sequence). Trimming stripped 4 bases from V and 5 bases from J, with 20 bases between. This CDR3 region has 15 residues. The CDR3 DNA follows: TGTGCCTGGACCCCCCGAGGGTGGGGGCAAACTGAAGCTTTCTTT. Protein product: CAWTPRGWGQTEAFF.

The genes are TRBV6-2 or TRBV6-3 and TRBJ2-7; D perhaps matches TRBD2 (7 bases). This CDR3 is built from 14 residues. V lost 6 bases, J lost 5 bases, and 17 bases lay in between. Germline CDR1 and CDR2: MNHEY and SVGEGT. As DNA, the CDR3 is TGTGCCAGCAGCGAAAGGAGGGGGGGAGACGAGCAGTACTTC. This sequence encodes CASSERRGGDEQYF.

V is TRBV9 and J is TRBJ2-7; TRBD2 matches at 9 bases. Germline CDR1 reads SGDLS; CDR2 reads YYNGEE. CDR3 length: 16 amino acids. Trimming removed 3 bases from V and 7 bases from J; junction bases left unmatched: 14. Written as DNA, the CDR3 is TGTGCCAGCAGCGACCATAGCGGGGGCCCCGCCGGGGAGCAGTACTTC. This gives the protein CASSDHSGGPAGEQYF. Filled out from reference TRBV9 and TRBJ2-7, the complete variable domain reads DSGVTQTPKHLITATGQRVTLRCSPRSGDLSVYWYQQSLDQGLQFLIQYYNGEERAKGNILERFSAQQFPDLHSELNLSSLELGDSALYFCASSDHSGGPAGEQYFGPGTRLTVT.

The chain is built from TRBV6-6 and TRBJ2-1, with 8 bases matching TRBD1. Germline assignment: CDR1 MNHNY and CDR2 SVGAGI (reference sequence). After removal of 6 bases from V and 9 bases from J, the junction contained 13 bases not matched to a gene. The CDR3 contains 15 residues. The CDR3 protein is CASSRQPQGEVEQFF. CDR3 sequence (DNA): TGTGCCAGCAGCCGACAGCCACAGGGGGAGGTTGAGCAGTTCTTC.

The chain links TRBV5-5 to TRBJ2-5, with 7 bases lining up with TRBD1. V gave up 0 bases and J gave up 5 bases; unmatched junction bases: 4. This CDR3 comprises 14 residues. Germline CDR1 SGHKS, CDR2 YYEKEE (reference sequence). The CDR3 bases are TGTGCCAGCAGCTTGGTAGAGGGGGCGGAGACCCAGTACTTC. Protein sequence: CASSLVEGAETQYF. The complete variable domain, with remaining parts taken from reference TRBV5-5 and TRBJ2-5, reads DAGVTQSPTHLIKTRGQQVTLRCSPISGHKSVSWYQQVLGQGPQFIFQYYEKEERGRGNFPDRFSARQFPNYSSELNVNALLLGDSALYLCASSLVEGAETQYFGPGTRLLVL.

The CDR3 region has the DNA TGTGCCAGCAGCCAGACAGGGGTAGACTATGGCTACACCTTC. This gives the protein CASSQTGVDYGYTF. J is TRBJ1-2 and V is TRBV5-8; 8 bases fit TRBD1. The CDR3 is made up of 14 amino acids. The germline V gene has CDR1 SGHTS and CDR2 YDEGEE. After removal of 4 bases from V and 3 bases from J, the junction contained 5 bases not matched to a gene.

The chain carries TRBV7-2 and TRBJ1-3; no definite D call. Looked up from germline, CDR1 is SGHTA and CDR2 is FQGNSA. Trimming took off 5 bases at V and 3 bases at J, with 8 bases between the two ends. The CDR3 contains 13 residues. This chain's CDR3 is CASSLYGGNTIYF. The CDR3 region has the DNA TGTGCCAGCAGCCTTTATGGTGGAAACACCATATATTTT.

The chain joins TRBV20-1 to TRBJ1-2; no clear D. The germline V gene encodes CDR1 DFQATT and CDR2 SNEGSKA (reference sequence). Trimming left V 3 bases short and J 9 bases short, with 17 bases between. The CDR3 totals 13 residues. The CDR3 region is CSASKVQPLRYTF. The CDR3 DNA sequence: TGCAGTGCTAGTAAGGTTCAGCCGTTGCGCTACACCTTC.

The chain couples TRBV5-1 to TRBJ1-4, with D possibly being TRBD1 (6 bases). This CDR3 has 15 amino acids. V dropped 2 bases and J dropped 2 bases, with 10 bases sitting between them. Germline CDR1 and CDR2: SGHRS and YFSETQ. Written as DNA, the CDR3 is TGCGCCAGCAGCTTAGGACAGCTTACTAATGAAAAACTGTTTTTT. It is translated as CASSLGQLTNEKLFF.